Sequencing of this TCR beta chain was carried out in a study of HIV-infected patients and healthy controls. General study findings and limits: Untreated HIV+ repertoires had roughly threefold fewer distinct CDR3s and lower Shannon diversity than healthy controls. Significant mean usage differences between HIV-infected patients and controls involved eight alpha and eight beta V genes. Only sixteen HIV-infected individuals were processed, a major limit on how widely findings apply. In healthy controls, MAIT alpha CDR3s were common; in HIV+ repertoires, severely depleted.

Germline lookup yields CDR1 KGHDR and CDR2 SFDVKD. The junction had 8 bases not matched to a gene; V was cut back by 4 bases and J by 5 bases. The CDR3 sequence is 15 residues long. Roughly three months, about 14 weeks, into antiretroviral therapy, follow-up blood was collected. All unsorted peripheral T cells were captured because whole blood was used without fractionation. About 450 ng RNA was reverse transcribed with alpha and beta constant-region primers. Separate chain-specific third strand synthesis with multiplexing indices produced the alpha and beta libraries. In TCRdb, the 5' RACE reads were re-called with MiXCR into one record per CDR3 protein. The sample lists some 9,600 distinct CDR3 sequences, almost 6% occurring once. Relative to its sample, this clonotype is medium-sized (0.01 to 0.1%). Its antigen is as yet unknown.

V gene TRBV24-1 combines with J gene TRBJ2-5, with TRBD2 identical over 8 bases. The sequencing here drew on blood, taken during antiretroviral therapy. The receptor was isolated from an adult with HIV infection. The donor label of this sample is uncertain. The CDR3 DNA follows: TGTGCCACCAGTGAATCGGGGGGGCCCCGGGAGACCCAGTACTTC. It codes for CATSESGGPRETQYF.